This T cell receptor beta chain was sequenced in a study of OX40 agonist ivuxolimab in advanced cancers. Turning to the study itself: Patients with prior anti-PD-1, anti-PD-L1 or anti-CTLA-4 therapy were eligible; about 41% had some.

TCRdb's table, derived via immunoSEQ multiplex PCR, lists solely in-frame clones and lacks some. This sample has around 90,000 clones, with around 87% found just once. With regard to this clone: Its antigen is undetermined.

Regarding the study as a whole: Relative to CD4+ cells, CD8+ T cells on average had more expanded clones. Clones of CD4+ and CD8+ blood T cells grew by week 6 at doses of 0.1 to 3.0 mg/kg. Some of the nonresponding patients also showed low levels of normalized T-cell clonal expansion.

The germline gives CDR1 MNHNY, CDR2 SVGAGI (reference sequence). There are 14 residues in the CDR3. The ends lost 7 bases at V and 7 bases at J; junction bases unmatched: 5. The source is an adult with an advanced solid tumor such as melanoma, head and neck, liver or kidney cancer. The J gene is TRBJ1-5, the V gene TRBV6-6; TRBD1 aligns across 12 bases. The material was CD4+ or CD8+ T cells sorted from blood, obtained in a trial of the OX40 agonist ivuxolimab. The CDR3 DNA is TGTGCCAGCACTAGGGACAGGGGGCAACAGCCCCAGCATTTT. This gives the protein CASTRDRGQQPQHF.